The 5 T cell receptor beta chains below all came from one sample that was sequenced in a study of shared clonotypes between healthy human individuals. Produced via immunoSEQ multiplex PCR; TCRdb's table is partial and in-frame only. The table lists about 1.5 million clones, under 99% of them singletons. Sequenced: naive CD4+ T cells sorted from blood. Regarding subset: CD45RA+ positively selected. The receptors originated from a man aged 30-40 years in good health.

Concerning this clone itself: The identical CDR3 is also encoded by other nucleotide sequences in the sample. This chain links TRBV6-5 with TRBJ2-6, with D possibly TRBD2 on 6 matching bases. V lost 2 bases and J 4 bases, leaving 9 bases between the germline ends. Germline V lookup: CDR1 MNHEY, CDR2 SVGAGI. This CDR3 is 15 amino acids long. The CDR3 protein is CASSYRGSGANVLTF. The CDR3 DNA follows: TGTGCCAGCAGTTACCGGGGGTCCGGGGCCAACGTCCTGACTTTC.

The chain uses TRBV7-3 and TRBJ2-7; 7 bases align to TRBD2. The V segment lost 5 bases and the J segment 1 base; nucleotides outside the gene matches: 14. Germline V gene lookup returns CDR1 SGHTA and CDR2 FQGTGA. The CDR3 runs to 17 residues. The CDR3 spells CASSQYPLGLGSYEQYF. The CDR3 DNA follows: TGTGCCAGCAGCCAATATCCCCTCGGACTAGGGTCCTACGAGCAGTACTTC.

This chain connects TRBV6-5 to TRBJ1-1; D is possibly TRBD1 (6 bases). Trimming stripped 1 base from V and 8 bases from J, with 20 bases between. Germline V gene data show CDR1 as MNHEY and CDR2 as SVGAGI. There are 16 residues in the CDR3. CDR3 sequence (DNA): TGTGCCAGCAGTTACTGGGACAAGAGTCGAAAGGGAGAAGCTTTCTTT. Translated, it gives CASSYWDKSRKGEAFF.

This clone was observed once. The chain carries TRBV7-9 and TRBJ1-2, with 8 bases that match TRBD1. V lost 10 bases and J lost 3; bases outside the gene matches: 4. Germline V lookup: CDR1 SEHNR, CDR2 FQNEAQ (reference sequence). This CDR3 comprises 12 residues. CDR3 region: CAIADRDYGYTF. For the CDR3, the DNA is TGTGCCATCGCGGACAGGGACTATGGCTACACCTTC.

With respect to this clone: The sample holds other DNA sequences that translate to the same CDR3. The chain combines TRBV27 with TRBJ1-1; D possibly corresponds to TRBD1 (6 bases). CDR3 length: 13 amino acids. Germline V gene lookup returns CDR1 MNHEY and CDR2 SMNVEV (reference sequence). Trimming took 0 bases from V and 5 from J, leaving 7 bases between them. CDR3 sequence: CASSLSRGTEAFF. The CDR3 coding sequence is TGTGCCAGCAGTTTATCGAGGGGGACTGAAGCTTTCTTT.